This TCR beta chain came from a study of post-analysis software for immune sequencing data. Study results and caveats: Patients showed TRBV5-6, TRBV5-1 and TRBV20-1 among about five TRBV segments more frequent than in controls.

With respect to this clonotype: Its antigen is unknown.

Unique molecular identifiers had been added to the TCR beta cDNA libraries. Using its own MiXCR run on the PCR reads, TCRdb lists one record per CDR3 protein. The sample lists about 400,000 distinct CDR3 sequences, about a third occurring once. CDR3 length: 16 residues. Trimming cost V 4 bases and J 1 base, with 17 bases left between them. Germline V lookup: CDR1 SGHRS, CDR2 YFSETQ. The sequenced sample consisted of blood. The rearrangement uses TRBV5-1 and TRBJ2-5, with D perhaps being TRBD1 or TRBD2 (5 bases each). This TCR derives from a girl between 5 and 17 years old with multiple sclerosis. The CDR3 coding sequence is TGCGCCAGCAGCACATCGGGACCGCAAAGCCAAGAGACCCAGTACTTC. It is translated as CASSTSGPQSQETQYF.